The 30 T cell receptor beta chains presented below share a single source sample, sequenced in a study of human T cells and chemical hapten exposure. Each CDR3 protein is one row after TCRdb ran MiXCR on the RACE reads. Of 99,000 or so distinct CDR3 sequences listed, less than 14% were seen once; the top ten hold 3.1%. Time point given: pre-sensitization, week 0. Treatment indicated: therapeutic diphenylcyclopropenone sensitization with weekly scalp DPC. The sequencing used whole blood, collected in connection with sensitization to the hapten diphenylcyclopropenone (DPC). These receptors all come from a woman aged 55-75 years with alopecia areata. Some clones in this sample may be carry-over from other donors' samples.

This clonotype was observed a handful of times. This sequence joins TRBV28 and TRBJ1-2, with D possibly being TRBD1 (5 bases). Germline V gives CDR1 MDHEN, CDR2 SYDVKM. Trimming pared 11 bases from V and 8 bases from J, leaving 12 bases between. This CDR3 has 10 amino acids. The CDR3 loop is CACQGRGYTF. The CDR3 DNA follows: TGTGCCTGTCAGGGAAGGGGCTACACCTTC.

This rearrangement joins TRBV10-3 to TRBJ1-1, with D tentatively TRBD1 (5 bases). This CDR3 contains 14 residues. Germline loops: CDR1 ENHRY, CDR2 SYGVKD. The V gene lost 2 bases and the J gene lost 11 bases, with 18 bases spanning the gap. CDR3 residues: CAISELEDTRPAFF. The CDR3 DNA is TGTGCCATCAGTGAGCTAGAGGACACCCGCCCGGCTTTCTTT.

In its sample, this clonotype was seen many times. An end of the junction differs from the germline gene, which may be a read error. The DNA for the CDR3 is TGTGCCAGCAGGATGATGGACACTAAAGCTTTCTTT. Its protein product is CASRMMDTKAFF. The chain is built from TRBV12-3 or TRBV12-4 and TRBJ1-1; the D gene is possibly TRBD1 (5 bases). The CDR3 length is 12 residues.

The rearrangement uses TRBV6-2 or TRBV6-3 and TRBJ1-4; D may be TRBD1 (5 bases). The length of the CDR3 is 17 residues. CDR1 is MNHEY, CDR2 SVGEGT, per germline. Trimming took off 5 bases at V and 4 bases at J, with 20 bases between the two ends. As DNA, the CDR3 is TGTGCCAGCAGTCCGCAGGGTGAGGGGCCCATTAATGAAAAACTGTTTTTT. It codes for CASSPQGEGPINEKLFF.

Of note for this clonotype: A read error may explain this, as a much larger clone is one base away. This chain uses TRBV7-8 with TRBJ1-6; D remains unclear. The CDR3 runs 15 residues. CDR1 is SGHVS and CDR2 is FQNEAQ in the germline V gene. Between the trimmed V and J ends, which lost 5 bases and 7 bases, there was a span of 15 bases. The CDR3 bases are TGTGCCAGCAGCCCCTACCGGTACGAGAATTCACCCCTCCACTTT. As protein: CASSPYRYENSPLHF.

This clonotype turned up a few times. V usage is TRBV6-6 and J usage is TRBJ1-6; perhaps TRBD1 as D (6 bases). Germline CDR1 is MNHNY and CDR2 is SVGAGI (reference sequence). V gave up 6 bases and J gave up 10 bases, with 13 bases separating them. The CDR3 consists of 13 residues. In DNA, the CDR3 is TGTGCCAGCAGACTCAGGGGAGAGTCACCCCTCCACTTT. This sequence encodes CASRLRGESPLHF.

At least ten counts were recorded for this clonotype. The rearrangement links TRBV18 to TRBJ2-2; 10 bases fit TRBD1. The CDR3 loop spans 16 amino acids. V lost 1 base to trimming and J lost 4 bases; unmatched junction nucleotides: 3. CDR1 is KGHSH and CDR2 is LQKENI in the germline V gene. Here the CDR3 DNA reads TGTGCCAGCTCACCACGACAGGGGGCGAGCACCGGGGAGCTGTTTTTT. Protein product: CASSPRQGASTGELFF.

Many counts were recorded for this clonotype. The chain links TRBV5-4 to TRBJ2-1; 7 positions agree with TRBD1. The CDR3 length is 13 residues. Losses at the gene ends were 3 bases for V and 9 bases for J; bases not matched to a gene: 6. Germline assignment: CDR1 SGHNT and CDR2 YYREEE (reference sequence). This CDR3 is CASSSGQVAEQFF. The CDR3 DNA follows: TGTGCCAGCAGCTCCGGACAGGTGGCTGAGCAGTTCTTC.

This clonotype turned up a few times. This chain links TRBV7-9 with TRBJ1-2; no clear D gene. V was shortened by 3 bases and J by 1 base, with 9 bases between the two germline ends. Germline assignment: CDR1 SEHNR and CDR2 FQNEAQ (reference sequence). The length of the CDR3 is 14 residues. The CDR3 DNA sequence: TGTGCCAGCAGCTTGAATACGGTTAACTATGGCTACACCTTC. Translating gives CASSLNTVNYGYTF.

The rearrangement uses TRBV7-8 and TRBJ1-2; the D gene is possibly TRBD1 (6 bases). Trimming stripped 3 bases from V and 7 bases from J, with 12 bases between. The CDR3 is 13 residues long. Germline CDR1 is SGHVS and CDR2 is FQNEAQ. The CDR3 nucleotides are TGTGCCAGCAGCTTTGCAGGGGATACTGGCTACACCTTC. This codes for CASSFAGDTGYTF.

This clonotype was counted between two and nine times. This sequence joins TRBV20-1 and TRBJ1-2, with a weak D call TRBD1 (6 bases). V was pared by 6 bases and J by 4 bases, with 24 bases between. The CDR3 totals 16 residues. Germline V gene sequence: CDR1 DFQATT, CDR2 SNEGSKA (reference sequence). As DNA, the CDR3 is TGCAGTGCCGAAACCCTCTCAGGGGCTCTGCTCTATGGCTACACCTTC. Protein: CSAETLSGALLYGYTF.

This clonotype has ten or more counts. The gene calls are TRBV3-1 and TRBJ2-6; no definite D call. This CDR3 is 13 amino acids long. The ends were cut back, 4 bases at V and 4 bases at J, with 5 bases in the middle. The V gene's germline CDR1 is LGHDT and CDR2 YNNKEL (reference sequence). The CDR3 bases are TGTGCCAGCAGCCGCGGCGGGGCCAACGTCCTGACTTTC. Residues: CASSRGGANVLTF.

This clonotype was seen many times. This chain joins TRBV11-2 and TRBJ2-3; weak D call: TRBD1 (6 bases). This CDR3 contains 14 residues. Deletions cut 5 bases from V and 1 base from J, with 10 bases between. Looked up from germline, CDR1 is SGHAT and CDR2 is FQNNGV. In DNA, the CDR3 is TGTGCCAGCAGCCTCCGACAGGGCACAGATACGCAGTATTTT. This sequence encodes CASSLRQGTDTQYF.

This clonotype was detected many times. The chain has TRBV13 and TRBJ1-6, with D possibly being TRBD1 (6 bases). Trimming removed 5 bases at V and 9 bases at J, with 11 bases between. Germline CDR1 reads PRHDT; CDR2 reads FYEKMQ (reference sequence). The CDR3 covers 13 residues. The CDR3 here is CASSETGFSPLHF. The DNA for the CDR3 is TGTGCCAGCAGCGAAACAGGGTTTTCACCCCTCCACTTT.

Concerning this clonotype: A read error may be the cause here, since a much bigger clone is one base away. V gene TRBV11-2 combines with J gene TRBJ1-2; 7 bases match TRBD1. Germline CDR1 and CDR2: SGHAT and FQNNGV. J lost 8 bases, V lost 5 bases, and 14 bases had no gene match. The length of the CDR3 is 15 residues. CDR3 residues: CASSPRTGPMLGYTF. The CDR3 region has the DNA TGTGCCAGCAGCCCCAGGACAGGTCCCATGTTGGGCTACACCTTC.

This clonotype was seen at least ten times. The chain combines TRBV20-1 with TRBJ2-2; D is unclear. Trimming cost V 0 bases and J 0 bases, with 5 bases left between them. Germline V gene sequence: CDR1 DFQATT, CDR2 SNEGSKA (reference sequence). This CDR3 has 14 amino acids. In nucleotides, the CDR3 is TGCAGTGCTAGAGAACCTTCGAACACCGGGGAGCTGTTTTTT. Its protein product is CSAREPSNTGELFF.

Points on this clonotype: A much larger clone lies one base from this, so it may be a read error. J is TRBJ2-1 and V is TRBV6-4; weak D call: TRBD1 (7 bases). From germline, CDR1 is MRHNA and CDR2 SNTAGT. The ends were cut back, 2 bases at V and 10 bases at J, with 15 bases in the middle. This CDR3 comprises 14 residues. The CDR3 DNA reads TGTGCCAGCAGTGACACGATGGGGGGACAGGAGCAGTTCTTC. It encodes CASSDTMGGQEQFF.

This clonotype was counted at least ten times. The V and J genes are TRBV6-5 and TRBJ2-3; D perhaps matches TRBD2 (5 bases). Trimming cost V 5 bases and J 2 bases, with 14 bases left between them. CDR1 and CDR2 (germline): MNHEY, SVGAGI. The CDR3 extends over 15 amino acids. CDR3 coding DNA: TGTGCCAGCAGTGGCGGAGACTACTACACAGATACGCAGTATTTT. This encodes CASSGGDYYTDTQYF.

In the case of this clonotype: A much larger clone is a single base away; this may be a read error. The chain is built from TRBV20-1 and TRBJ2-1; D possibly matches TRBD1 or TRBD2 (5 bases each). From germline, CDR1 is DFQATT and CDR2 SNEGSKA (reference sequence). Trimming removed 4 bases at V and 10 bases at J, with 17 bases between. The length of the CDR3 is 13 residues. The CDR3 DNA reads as TGCAGTGCTAAAAATCGGGGCCCCAAAGAGCAGTTCTTC. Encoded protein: CSAKNRGPKEQFF.

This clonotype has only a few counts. The CDR3 loop is CASSIGGLYNEQFF. For the CDR3, the DNA is TGTGCCAGTAGTATAGGGGGACTGTACAATGAGCAGTTCTTC. The gene calls are TRBV19 and TRBJ2-1; D might be TRBD2 (6 bases). V was cut by 1 base and J by 4 bases, with 8 bases left in between. Germline V gene sequence: CDR1 LNHDA, CDR2 SQIVND (reference sequence). The CDR3 is 14 amino acids.

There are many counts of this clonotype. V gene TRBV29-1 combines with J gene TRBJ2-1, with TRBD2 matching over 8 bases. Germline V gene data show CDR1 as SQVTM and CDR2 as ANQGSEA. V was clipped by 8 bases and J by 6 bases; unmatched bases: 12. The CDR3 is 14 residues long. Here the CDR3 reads CSTPMRGVVNEQFF. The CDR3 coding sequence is TGCAGCACTCCTATGCGGGGGGTTGTCAATGAGCAGTTCTTC.

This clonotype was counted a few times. CDR3 DNA sequence: TGCGCCAGCAGCTTGACGGGGACTGAAGCTTTCTTT. Residues: CASSLTGTEAFF. The V and J genes are TRBV5-1 and TRBJ1-1; D is unclear. The length of the CDR3 is 12 residues. Trimming took off 1 base at V and 5 bases at J, with 6 bases between the two ends. The germline CDR1 and CDR2 sequences are SGHRS and YFSETQ.

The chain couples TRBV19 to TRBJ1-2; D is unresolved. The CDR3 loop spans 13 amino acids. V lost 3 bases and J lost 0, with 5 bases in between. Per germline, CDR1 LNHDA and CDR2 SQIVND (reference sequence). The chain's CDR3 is CASSIGTNYGYTF. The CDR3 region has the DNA TGTGCCAGTAGTATTGGCACTAACTATGGCTACACCTTC.

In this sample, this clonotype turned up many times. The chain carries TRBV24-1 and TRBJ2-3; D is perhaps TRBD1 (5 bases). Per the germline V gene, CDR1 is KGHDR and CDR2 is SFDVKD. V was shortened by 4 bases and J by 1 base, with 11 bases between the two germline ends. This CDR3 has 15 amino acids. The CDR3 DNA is TGTGCCACCAGTGACCCGACGACAGGCACAGATACGCAGTATTTT. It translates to CATSDPTTGTDTQYF.

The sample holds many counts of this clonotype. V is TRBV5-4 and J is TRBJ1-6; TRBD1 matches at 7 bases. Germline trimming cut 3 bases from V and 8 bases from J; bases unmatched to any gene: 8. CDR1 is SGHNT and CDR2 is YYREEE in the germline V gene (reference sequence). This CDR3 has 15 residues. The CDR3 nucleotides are TGTGCCAGCAGCTCTCCGGGACAGTTATATTCACCCCTCCACTTT. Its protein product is CASSSPGQLYSPLHF.

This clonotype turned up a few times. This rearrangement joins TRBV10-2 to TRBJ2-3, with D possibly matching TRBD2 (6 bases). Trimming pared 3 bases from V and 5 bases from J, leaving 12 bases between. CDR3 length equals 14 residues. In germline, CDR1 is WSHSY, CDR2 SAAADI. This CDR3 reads CASSDLTSEDTQYF. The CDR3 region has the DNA TGCGCCAGCAGTGATTTGACTAGTGAAGATACGCAGTATTTT.

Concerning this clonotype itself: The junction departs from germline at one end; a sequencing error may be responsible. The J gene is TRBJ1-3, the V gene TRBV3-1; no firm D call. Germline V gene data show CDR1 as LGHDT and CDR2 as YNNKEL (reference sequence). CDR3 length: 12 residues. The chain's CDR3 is CASSQGFRIWDF. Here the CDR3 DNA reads TGTGCCAGCAGCCAGGGTTTCCGGATATGGGATTTT.

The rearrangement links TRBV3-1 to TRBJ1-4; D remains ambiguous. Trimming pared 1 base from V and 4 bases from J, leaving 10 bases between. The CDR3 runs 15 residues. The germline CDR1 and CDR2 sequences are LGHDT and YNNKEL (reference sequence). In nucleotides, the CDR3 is TGTGCCAGCAGCCAAGCGGGCCTGGGTAATGAAAAACTGTTTTTT. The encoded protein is CASSQAGLGNEKLFF.

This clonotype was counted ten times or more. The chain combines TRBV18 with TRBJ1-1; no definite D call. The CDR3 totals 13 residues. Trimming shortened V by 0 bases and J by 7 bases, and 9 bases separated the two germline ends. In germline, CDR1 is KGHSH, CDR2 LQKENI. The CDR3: CASSPPWRYEAFF. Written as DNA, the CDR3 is TGTGCCAGCTCACCACCGTGGCGGTATGAAGCTTTCTTT.

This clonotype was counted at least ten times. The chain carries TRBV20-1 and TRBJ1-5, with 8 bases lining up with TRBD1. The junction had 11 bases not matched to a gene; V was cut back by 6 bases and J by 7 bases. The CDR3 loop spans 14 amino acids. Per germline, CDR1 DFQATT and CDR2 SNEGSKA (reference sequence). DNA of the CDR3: TGCAGTGCGCCTGACAGGGGAAGGATGCAGCCCCAGCATTTT. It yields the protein CSAPDRGRMQPQHF.